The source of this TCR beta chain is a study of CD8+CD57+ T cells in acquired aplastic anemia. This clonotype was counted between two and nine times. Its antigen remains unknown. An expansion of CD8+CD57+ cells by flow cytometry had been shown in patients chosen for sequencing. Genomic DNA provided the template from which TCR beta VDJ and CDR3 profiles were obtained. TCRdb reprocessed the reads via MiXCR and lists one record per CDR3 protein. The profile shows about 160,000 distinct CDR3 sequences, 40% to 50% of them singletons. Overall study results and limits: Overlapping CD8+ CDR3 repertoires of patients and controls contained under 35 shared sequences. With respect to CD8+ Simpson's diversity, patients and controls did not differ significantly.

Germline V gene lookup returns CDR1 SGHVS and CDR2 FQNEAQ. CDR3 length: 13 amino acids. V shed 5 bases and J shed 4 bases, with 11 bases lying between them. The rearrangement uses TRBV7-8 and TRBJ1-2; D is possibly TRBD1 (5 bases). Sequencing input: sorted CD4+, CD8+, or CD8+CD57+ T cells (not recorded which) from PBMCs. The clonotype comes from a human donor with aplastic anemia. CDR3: CASSAQGTYGYTF. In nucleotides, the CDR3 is TGTGCCAGCAGCGCACAAGGGACCTATGGCTACACCTTC.